Listed here is a single TCR beta chain. The specificity of this receptor is unknown. Base-call qualities are not available, and no considerably larger clone is one nucleotide away. The sequencer was an Illumina HiSeq 1500. TCRdb cleaned the public reads at Q25 with fastp, built clones with MiXCR and kept in-frame beta chains. Each entry merges the rows of one CDR3 protein and shows their most common DNA and genes. The sample records a few hundred thousand distinct CDR3 sequences, approximately 14% of which are singletons. 8.8% of the sample is in the top ten clones. The sample is drawn from a study of T cell repertoires in cytomegalovirus infection (dated by TCRdb to between 2018 and 2021). Looking at the study overall: Donor HLA type was relevant to the analysis, because carriage of CMV infection together with the matching HLA type was indicated by public TCR beta signatures.

Overall study outcomes, separate from this receptor: Cumulative frequency of public TCR beta family members discriminated carriers of CMV infection plus the relevant HLA type in this cohort and an independent approximately 340-donor cohort. The ex vivo response was dominated by HLA-C-restricted CMV-specific TCR beta clonotypes, which also provided the single most frequent clonotype in two of eight donors.

Sequencing was performed on PBMCs. The source is a human donor in good health (CMV status not recorded). Some clones in this sample may be carry-over from other donors' samples.

The nucleotide sequence is given as TGCAGTGCTAGAGCCCAAAAGAACACTGAAGCTTTCTTT. This yields the protein CSARAQKNTEAFF. The receptor chain draws on TRBV20-1 and TRBJ1-1, with the identity of the D gene unclear. For CDR1 and CDR2, the germline V gene (reference sequence) lists DFQATT and SNEGSKA. Measured from the cysteine to the phenylalanine, the CDR3 is 13 residues long. Just CDR3 DNA is preserved here, 39 bases in frame from base 1. Trimming at the junction amounts to 1 base on V and 1 base on J, and the germline ends lie 7 bases apart.